This T cell receptor beta chain was sequenced in a study of shared clonotypes between healthy human individuals. Turning to the study itself: A couple of women and three men aged 18 to 49 served as donors. There were three CD4 naive, three CD4 memory, two CD8 naive and one CD8 memory plates per donor. Overall study findings and caveats: The represented genetic and exposure-history diversity was limited by the small number of donors. Some naive CD4 clonotypes, around 5%, turned up in common across four donors.

Sequencing was performed with immunoSEQ multiplex PCR; in TCRdb, only in-frame clones are kept and a portion is missing. The profile shows some 1.5 million clones, around 98% of them singletons. The V gene's germline CDR1 is ENHRY and CDR2 SYGVKD. Between the trimmed V and J ends, which lost 6 bases and 9 bases, there was a span of 15 bases. CDR3 length: 13 residues. With regard to this clone: Its matching antigen is unknown.

The specimen sequenced was naive CD4+ T cells sorted from blood. Stated subset: CD45RA+ positively selected. J is TRBJ2-1 and V is TRBV10-3; tentatively, D is TRBD1 (6 bases). The clonotype comes from a man aged 25-45 years in good health. CDR3 region: CAIRKGVITEQFF. The CDR3 DNA reads TGTGCCATCAGGAAGGGGGTAATCACTGAGCAGTTCTTC.